The source of this TCR beta chain is a study of T cell clusters in autoimmune cytopenias. CDR3 size: 17 residues. Germline V gene sequence: CDR1 PRHDT, CDR2 FYEKMQ (reference sequence). Study-wide points: A dominant lymphoma-associated repertoire apparently masked the cluster-lack signature in secondary cytopenia versus chronic lymphocytic leukemia.

Worth noting for this clonotype: Its antigen remains unknown.

Multiplex touch-down PCR amplified TRB using TRB-A and TRB-B pools in one tube. Following a re-call of the multiplex PCR reads, TCRdb has one entry per CDR3 protein and lacks DNA. The table counts approximately 14,000 distinct CDR3 sequences; 2% to 2.5% lies in the top ten. TRB was amplified from approximately 230 ng of peripheral blood genomic DNA per sample. The chain has TRBV13 and TRBJ2-7; no DNA is available, so the TRBD1 call from TCRdb remains unchecked. The receptor was isolated from a human donor with an autoimmune cytopenia or autoimmune hepatitis (not recorded which). The source material was peripheral blood. CDR3 region: CASSLGAVGGPSYEQYF.